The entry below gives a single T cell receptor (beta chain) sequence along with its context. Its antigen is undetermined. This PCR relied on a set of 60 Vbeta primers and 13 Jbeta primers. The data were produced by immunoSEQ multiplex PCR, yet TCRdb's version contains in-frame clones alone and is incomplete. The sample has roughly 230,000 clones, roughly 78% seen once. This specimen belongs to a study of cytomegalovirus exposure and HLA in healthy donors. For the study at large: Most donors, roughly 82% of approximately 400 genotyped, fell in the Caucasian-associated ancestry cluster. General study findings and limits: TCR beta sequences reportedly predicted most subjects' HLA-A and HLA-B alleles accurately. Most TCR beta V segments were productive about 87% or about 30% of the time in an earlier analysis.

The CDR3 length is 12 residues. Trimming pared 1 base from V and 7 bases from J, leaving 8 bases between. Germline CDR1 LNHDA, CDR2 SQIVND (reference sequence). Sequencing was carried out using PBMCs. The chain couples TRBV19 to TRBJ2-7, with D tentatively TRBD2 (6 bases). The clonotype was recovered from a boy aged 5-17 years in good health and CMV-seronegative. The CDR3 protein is CASSIAAGEQYF. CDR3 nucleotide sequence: TGTGCCAGTAGTATAGCGGCGGGGGAGCAGTACTTC. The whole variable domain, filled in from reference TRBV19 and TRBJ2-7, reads DGGITQSPKYLFRKEGQNVTLSCEQNLNHDAMYWYRQDPGQGLRLIYYSQIVNDFQKGDIAEGYSVSREKKESFPLTVTSAQKNPTAFYLCASSIAAGEQYFGPGTRLTVT.